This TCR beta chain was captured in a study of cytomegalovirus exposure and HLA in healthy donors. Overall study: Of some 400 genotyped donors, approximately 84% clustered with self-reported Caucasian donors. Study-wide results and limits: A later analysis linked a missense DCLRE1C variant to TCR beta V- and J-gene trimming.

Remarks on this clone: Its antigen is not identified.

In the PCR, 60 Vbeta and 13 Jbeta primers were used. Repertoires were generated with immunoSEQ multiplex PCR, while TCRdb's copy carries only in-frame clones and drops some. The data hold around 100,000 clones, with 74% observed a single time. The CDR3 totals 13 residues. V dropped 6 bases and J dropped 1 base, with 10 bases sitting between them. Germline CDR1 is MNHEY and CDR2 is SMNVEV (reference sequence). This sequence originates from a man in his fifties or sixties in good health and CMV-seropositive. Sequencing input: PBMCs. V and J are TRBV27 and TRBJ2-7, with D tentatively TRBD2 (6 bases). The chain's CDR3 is CASRAGGSYEQYF. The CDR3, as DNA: TGTGCCAGCAGGGCAGGAGGGTCCTACGAGCAGTACTTC.